This TCR beta chain was captured by sequencing in a study of T cells in localized non-small cell lung cancer. Study-wide results and limits: Uninvolved adjacent lung, not tumor, had the highest T cell clonality. Appearing in adjacent lung were a median approximately 50 of the top 100 tumor clones. The study sequenced only one region of the tumor. As a result, intratumor heterogeneity could not be excluded and remains possible. Density of T cells in blood, when higher, went with longer overall survival.

Using immunoSEQ multiplex PCR, the repertoire was profiled, and TCRdb retains in-frame clones only, with some absent. The data contain 20,000 to 25,000 clones, 80% to 90% of them singletons. The CDR3 has 16 residues. V gave up 0 bases and J gave up 7 bases, with 19 bases separating them. Germline V lookup: CDR1 SGHRS, CDR2 YFSETQ. This clone was seen a single time. Its antigen is still unknown. This clonotype was sampled from a man aged 35 to 69 with stage II squamous cell lung carcinoma. V usage is TRBV5-1 and J usage is TRBJ1-2; no reliable D call. Sequences were derived from PBMCs, sampled before any cancer treatment. CDR3 sequence: CASSLDARIPYGGYTF. DNA for the CDR3: TGCGCCAGCAGCTTGGATGCCCGGATTCCTTATGGTGGCTACACCTTC.